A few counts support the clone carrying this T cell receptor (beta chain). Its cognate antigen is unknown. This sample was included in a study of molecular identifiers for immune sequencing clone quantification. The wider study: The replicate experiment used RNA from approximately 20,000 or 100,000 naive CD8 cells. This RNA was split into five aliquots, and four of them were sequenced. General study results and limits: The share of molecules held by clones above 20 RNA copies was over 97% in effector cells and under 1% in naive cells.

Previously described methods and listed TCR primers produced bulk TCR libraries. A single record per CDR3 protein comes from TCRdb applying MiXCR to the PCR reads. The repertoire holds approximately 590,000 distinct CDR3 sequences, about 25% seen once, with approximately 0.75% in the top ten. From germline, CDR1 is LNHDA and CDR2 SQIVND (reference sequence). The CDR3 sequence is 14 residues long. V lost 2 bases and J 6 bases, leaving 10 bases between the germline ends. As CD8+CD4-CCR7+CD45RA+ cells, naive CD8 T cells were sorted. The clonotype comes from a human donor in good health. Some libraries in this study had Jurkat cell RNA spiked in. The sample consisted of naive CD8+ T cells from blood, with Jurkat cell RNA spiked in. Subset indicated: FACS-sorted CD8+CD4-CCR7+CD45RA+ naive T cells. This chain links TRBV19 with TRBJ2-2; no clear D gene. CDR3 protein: CASSISSLSGELFF. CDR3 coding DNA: TGTGCCAGTAGTATAAGTTCCTTGTCCGGGGAGCTGTTTTTT.